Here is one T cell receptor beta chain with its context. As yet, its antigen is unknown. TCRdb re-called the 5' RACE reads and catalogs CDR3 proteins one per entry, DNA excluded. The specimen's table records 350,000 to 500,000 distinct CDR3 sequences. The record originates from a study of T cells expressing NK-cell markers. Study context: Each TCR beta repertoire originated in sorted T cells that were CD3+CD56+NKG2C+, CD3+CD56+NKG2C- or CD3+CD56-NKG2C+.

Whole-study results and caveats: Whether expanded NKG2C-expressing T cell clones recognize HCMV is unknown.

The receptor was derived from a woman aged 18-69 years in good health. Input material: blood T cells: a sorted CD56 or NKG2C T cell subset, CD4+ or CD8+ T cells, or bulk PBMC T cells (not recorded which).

CDR3: CASSFGLAGRTDTQYF. The J gene is TRBJ2-3, the V gene TRBV5-1. The CDR3 totals 16 residues. Germline V CDR1 and CDR2: SGHRS, YFSETQ.